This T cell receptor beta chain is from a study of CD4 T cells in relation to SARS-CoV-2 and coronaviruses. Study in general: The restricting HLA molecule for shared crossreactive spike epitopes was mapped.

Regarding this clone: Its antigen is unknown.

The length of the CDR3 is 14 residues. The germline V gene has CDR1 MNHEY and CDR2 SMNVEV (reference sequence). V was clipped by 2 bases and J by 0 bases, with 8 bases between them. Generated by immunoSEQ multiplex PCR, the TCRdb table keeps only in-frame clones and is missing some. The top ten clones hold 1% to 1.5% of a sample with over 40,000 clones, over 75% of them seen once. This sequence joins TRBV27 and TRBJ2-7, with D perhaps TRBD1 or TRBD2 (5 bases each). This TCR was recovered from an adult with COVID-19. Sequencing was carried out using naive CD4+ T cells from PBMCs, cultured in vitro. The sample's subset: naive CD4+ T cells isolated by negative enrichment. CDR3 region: CASSLVGGSYEQYF. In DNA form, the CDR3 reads TGTGCCAGCAGTTTAGTTGGGGGCTCCTACGAGCAGTACTTC.